This is a list of T cell receptor beta chains from one sample in a study of blood T cells in healthy people across ages. One entry per CDR3 protein results from TCRdb running MiXCR on the 5' RACE reads. The sample records 380,000 or so distinct CDR3 sequences, about half being singletons. The sequenced material came from blood. These receptors originate from a man in his 60s in good health. Each CDR3 is given with its conserved first and last residue. The D gene is left open where the match is weak. Some rows mark clone size as missing; the rest say once, few, many or name a class of expanded clone.

J	D	V	size	DNA	CDR3
TRBJ2-1	.	TRBV4-2	.	TGTGCCAGCAGCCAAGAGGGGGTCTCCTACAATGAGCAGTTCTTC	CASSQEGVSYNEQFF
TRBJ2-5	TRBD2	TRBV6-2/TRBV6-3	few	TGTGCCAGCAGCCAGACTAGCGGGGCCTTCAGGGAGACCCAGTACTTC	CASSQTSGAFRETQYF
TRBJ2-1	.	TRBV6-6	few	TGTGCCAGCAGTTACGGGAGGGAGCAGTTCTTC	CASSYGREQFF
TRBJ2-7	TRBD2	TRBV7-2	.	TGTGCCAGCAGCCAGACTAGCGGGAGGGCCCACGAGCAGTACTTC	CASSQTSGRAHEQYF
TRBJ2-1	.	TRBV12-3/TRBV12-4	many	TGTGCCAGCAACGGATTTAATGAGCAGTTCTTC	CASNGFNEQFF
TRBJ2-5	.	TRBV27	once	TGTGCCAGCAGTTCGAATCCTCTGGAGACCCTGTACTTC	CASSSNPLETLYF
TRBJ2-5	.	TRBV6-6	.	TGTGCCAGCAGTTACCGGGGCCGCCAAGAGACCCAGTACTTC	CASSYRGRQETQYF
TRBJ2-7	TRBD2	TRBV25-1	.	TGTGCCAGCAGTGAATTAGTTCCTAGCGGATCTTACGAGCAGTACTTC	CASSELVPSGSYEQYF
TRBJ1-1	.	TRBV29-1	.	TGCAGCGTAGTCTCCGGGACGGGGAACACTGAAGCTTTCTTT	CSVVSGTGNTEAFF
TRBJ2-5	TRBD1	TRBV30	.	TGTGCCTGGAAAGCCGGGACAGGGACCTATAAGCAGTACTTC	CAWKAGTGTYKQYF
TRBJ1-6	.	TRBV5-1	.	TGCGCCAGCAGCGCCGGACAGAATTCACCCCTCCACTTT	CASSAGQNSPLHF
TRBJ2-7	.	TRBV12-3/TRBV12-4	.	TGTGCCAGCAGCCCCGGGGTCTCCTACGAGCAGTACTTC	CASSPGVSYEQYF
TRBJ1-2	.	TRBV19	.	TGTGCCTGCCGAGACTATGGCTACACCTTC	CACRDYGYTF
TRBJ2-3	TRBD2	TRBV12-3/TRBV12-4	.	TGTGCCAGCAGTCTATGGACTAGCGGGGGCACAGATACGCAGTATTTT	CASSLWTSGGTDTQYF
TRBJ2-3	TRBD2	TRBV2	many	TGTGCCAGCAGTCCGACTAGCGGGGGCACAGATACGCAGTATTTT	CASSPTSGGTDTQYF
TRBJ2-3	.	TRBV28	.	TGTGCCAGCAGCGCCGGGACAAGAAAGAGCACAGATACGCAGTATTTT	CASSAGTRKSTDTQYF
TRBJ2-1	.	TRBV2	.	TGTGCCAGCAGTGAGGATAGCTCCTACAATGAGCAGTTCTTC	CASSEDSSYNEQFF
TRBJ2-4	TRBD2	TRBV28	.	TGTGCCAGCAGACCCCCCGCTAGCGGCGGGGGGGCCAAAAACATTCAGTACTTC	CASRPPASGGGAKNIQYF
TRBJ2-1	.	TRBV6-1	.	TGTGCCAGCAGAATAAGCTCCTACAATGAGCAGTTCTTC	CASRISSYNEQFF
TRBJ1-1	.	TRBV20-1	.	TGCAGTGCTAGCCGCGGGATTTCGGTGAACACTGAAGCTTTCTTT	CSASRGISVNTEAFF